These T cell receptor beta chains were read from a single sample in a study of graft-versus-host responses after intestinal transplantation. Only in-frame clones appear in the TCRdb table, and some are missing; sequencing was by immunoSEQ multiplex PCR. The data contain some 7,000 clones, 30% of them singletons. The sample was alloreactive CD4+ T cells from a mixed lymphocyte reaction culture, taken before transplantation. These receptors all come from a human patient who was an organ donor for intestinal transplantation. Each CDR3 is given with its conserved first and last residue. D genes are given only for firm matches. Only some rows state a clone size, as once, few, many or a class for expanded clones.

size: .
V: TRBV9
D: TRBD2
J: TRBJ2-1
CDR3: CASSVGGSGGYNEQFF
DNA: TGTGCCAGCAGCGTAGGCGGTAGCGGGGGGTACAATGAGCAGTTCTTC

size: .
V: TRBV7-9
D: .
J: TRBJ1-1
CDR3: CASSTRSEAFF
DNA: TGTGCCAGCAGCACCCGGTCTGAAGCTTTCTTT

size: once
V: TRBV28
D: .
J: TRBJ2-4
CDR3: CASSFGILAKNIQYF
DNA: TGTGCCAGCAGTTTTGGTATACTAGCCAAAAACATTCAGTACTTC

size: medium-sized
V: TRBV11-2
D: TRBD1
J: TRBJ1-5
CDR3: CASSLGGTGSQPQHF
DNA: TGTGCCAGCAGCTTAGGGGGGACAGGGAGTCAGCCCCAGCATTTT

size: medium-sized
V: TRBV5-1
D: TRBD1
J: TRBJ2-4
CDR3: CASSLPGTGGENIQYF
DNA: TGCGCCAGCAGCTTGCCTGGGACAGGGGGCGAAAACATTCAGTACTTC

size: few
V: TRBV11-1
D: TRBD2
J: TRBJ2-7
CDR3: CASSTRTSGTGEQYF
DNA: TGTGCCAGCAGTACCAGGACTAGCGGGACGGGAGAGCAGTACTTC

size: medium-sized
V: TRBV2
D: .
J: TRBJ1-3
CDR3: CASSEARRGLLSGNTIYF
DNA: TGTGCCAGCAGTGAAGCGCGAAGGGGCCTCCTCTCTGGAAACACCATATATTTT

size: few
V: TRBV4-2
D: TRBD1
J: TRBJ1-6
CDR3: CASSRDRGNSPLHF
DNA: TGTGCCAGCAGCCGGGACAGGGGGAATTCACCCCTCCACTTT

size: .
V: TRBV28
D: TRBD1
J: TRBJ1-5
CDR3: CASSRQGRYPQHF
DNA: TGTGCCAGCAGCCGACAGGGTCGCTATCCCCAGCATTTT

size: few
V: TRBV2
D: .
J: TRBJ2-3
CDR3: CASRDSLLAPYTDTQYF
DNA: TGTGCCAGCAGGGACTCCCTCCTCGCCCCCTACACAGATACGCAGTATTTT

size: .
V: TRBV11-2
D: .
J: TRBJ2-1
CDR3: CASRRQANEQFF
DNA: TGTGCCAGCAGACGCCAGGCGAATGAGCAGTTCTTC

size: .
V: TRBV11-2
D: TRBD2
J: TRBJ2-2
CDR3: CASSPRGAATGELFF
DNA: TGTGCCAGCAGCCCGCGGGGGGCCGCTACCGGGGAGCTGTTTTTT

size: medium-sized
V: TRBV7-9
D: .
J: TRBJ2-5
CDR3: CASSWTRAGVLQETQYF
DNA: TGTGCCAGCAGCTGGACGAGGGCAGGGGTCCTACAAGAGACCCAGTACTTC

size: .
V: TRBV18
D: .
J: TRBJ1-5
CDR3: CASSPRHSNQPQHF
DNA: TGTGCCAGCTCACCACGGCATAGCAATCAGCCCCAGCATTTT

size: few
V: TRBV6-5
D: TRBD2
J: TRBJ2-7
CDR3: CASSRGGSFYEQYF
DNA: TGTGCCAGCAGTCGTGGCGGGAGCTTCTACGAGCAGTACTTC

size: .
V: TRBV5-1
D: TRBD1
J: TRBJ1-5
CDR3: CASSSGTGNQPQHF
DNA: TGCGCCAGCAGCTCCGGGACAGGCAATCAGCCCCAGCATTTT

size: .
V: TRBV5-1
D: .
J: TRBJ1-1
CDR3: CASSRYSPQNTEAFF
DNA: TGCGCCAGCAGCCGTTACAGCCCCCAGAACACTGAAGCTTTCTTT

size: .
V: TRBV2
D: TRBD2
J: TRBJ2-7
CDR3: CASSGGGITPYEQYF
DNA: TGTGCCAGCAGTGGCGGGGGGATAACGCCCTACGAGCAGTACTTC

size: few
V: TRBV6-1
D: TRBD2
J: TRBJ2-7
CDR3: CASSEVNSGAAGQYF
DNA: TGTGCCAGCAGTGAGGTTAATAGCGGGGCCGCAGGGCAGTACTTC

size: .
V: TRBV9
D: TRBD1
J: TRBJ2-6
CDR3: CASSRRTGNNVLTF
DNA: TGTGCCAGCAGTCGGAGGACAGGGAACAACGTCCTGACTTTC

size: .
V: TRBV6-5
D: TRBD1
J: TRBJ1-4
CDR3: CASSRRQGAAEKLFF
DNA: TGTGCCAGCAGTAGACGGCAGGGGGCAGCTGAAAAACTGTTTTTT

size: .
V: TRBV19
D: TRBD1
J: TRBJ1-5
CDR3: CASSIGDQGAGQPQHF
DNA: TGTGCCAGTAGTATAGGAGACCAGGGGGCAGGGCAGCCCCAGCATTTT

size: .
V: TRBV18
D: TRBD2
J: TRBJ2-4
CDR3: CASSPPASGGAGIQYF
DNA: TGTGCCAGCTCACCACCGGCTAGCGGGGGGGCCGGCATTCAGTACTTC

size: few
V: TRBV2
D: TRBD2
J: TRBJ2-5
CDR3: CASSWTSWETQYF
DNA: TGTGCCAGCAGTTGGACTAGCTGGGAGACCCAGTACTTC

size: few
V: TRBV5-4
D: TRBD1
J: TRBJ2-1
CDR3: CASSTPQGVGEQFF
DNA: TGTGCCAGCAGCACCCCCCAGGGGGTTGGTGAGCAGTTCTTC

size: few
V: TRBV7-2
D: TRBD2
J: TRBJ2-3
CDR3: CASSWTSGGGDTQYF
DNA: TGTGCCAGCAGCTGGACTAGCGGGGGGGGAGATACGCAGTATTTT

size: few
V: TRBV6-1
D: .
J: TRBJ1-5
CDR3: CASMVAGGSNQPQHF
DNA: TGTGCCAGCATGGTGGCGGGGGGTAGCAATCAGCCCCAGCATTTT

size: .
V: TRBV4-2
D: .
J: TRBJ2-1
CDR3: CASSQGSGSEQFF
DNA: TGTGCCAGCAGCCAAGGTTCGGGTAGTGAGCAGTTCTTC

size: .
V: TRBV6-1
D: .
J: TRBJ2-5
CDR3: CASSGQVEETQYF
DNA: TGTGCCAGCAGTGGTCAGGTTGAAGAGACCCAGTACTTC

size: medium-sized
V: TRBV6-1
D: .
J: TRBJ2-7
CDR3: CASTRHPGRGYEQYF
DNA: TGTGCCAGCACTCGCCACCCGGGAAGGGGGTACGAGCAGTACTTC

size: .
V: TRBV7-9
D: .
J: TRBJ2-7
CDR3: CASSPTAGRRSSYEQYF
DNA: TGTGCCAGCAGCCCGACCGCTGGGAGAAGAAGCTCCTACGAGCAGTACTTC

size: medium-sized
V: TRBV5-1
D: .
J: TRBJ2-7
CDR3: CASSYSPPYEQYF
DNA: TGCGCCAGCAGCTACAGCCCTCCCTACGAGCAGTACTTC

size: few
V: TRBV7-8
D: .
J: TRBJ1-2
CDR3: CASSPRTLPLAYGYTF
DNA: TGTGCCAGCAGCCCCAGGACACTTCCTTTGGCCTATGGCTACACCTTC

size: .
V: TRBV6-5
D: TRBD1
J: TRBJ1-2
CDR3: CASSRKTGVFHTF
DNA: TGTGCCAGCAGTCGCAAGACAGGGGTTTTCCACACCTTC

size: few
V: TRBV18
D: .
J: TRBJ1-2
CDR3: CASSPINRAGGYTF
DNA: TGTGCCAGCTCACCAATCAACCGGGCGGGTGGCTACACCTTC

size: .
V: TRBV28
D: .
J: TRBJ1-5
CDR3: CASSLEVNQPQHF
DNA: TGTGCCAGCAGTTTGGAGGTAAATCAGCCCCAGCATTTT

size: few
V: TRBV6-6
D: TRBD1
J: TRBJ2-1
CDR3: CASRNRGTSYNEQFF
DNA: TGTGCCAGCAGAAACAGGGGGACCTCCTACAATGAGCAGTTCTTC

size: .
V: TRBV10-2
D: TRBD2
J: TRBJ2-3
CDR3: CASRVAGEIGDTQYF
DNA: TGCGCCAGCAGAGTAGCGGGGGAGATAGGAGATACGCAGTATTTT

size: few
V: TRBV6-5
D: TRBD2
J: TRBJ2-7
CDR3: CASSYSAGGFYEQYF
DNA: TGTGCCAGCAGTTACTCAGCGGGAGGTTTTTACGAGCAGTACTTC

size: .
V: TRBV10-3
D: TRBD2
J: TRBJ2-2
CDR3: CAISESLGLAEPTGGELFF
DNA: TGTGCCATCAGTGAGTCGCTGGGACTAGCGGAACCCACAGGAGGGGAGCTGTTTTTT

size: .
V: TRBV4-3
D: .
J: TRBJ1-6
CDR3: CASSPRAGGGNSPLHF
DNA: TGCGCCAGCAGCCCCAGGGCGGGGGGTGGAAATTCACCCCTCCACTTT

size: .
V: TRBV6-5
D: .
J: TRBJ1-2
CDR3: CASSLRDYGYTF
DNA: TGTGCCAGTAGTCTCAGGGACTATGGCTACACCTTC

size: .
V: TRBV11-2
D: .
J: TRBJ1-5
CDR3: CASSLEVTFSRHRRNQPQHF
DNA: TGTGCCAGCAGCTTAGAAGTAACGTTCTCCCGACACAGGCGCAATCAGCCCCAGCATTTT

size: few
V: TRBV20-1
D: .
J: TRBJ2-5
CDR3: CSAAPIETQYF
DNA: TGCAGTGCAGCCCCGATCGAGACCCAGTACTTC

size: .
V: TRBV9
D: TRBD1
J: TRBJ2-1
CDR3: CASSPTGGWYNEQFF
DNA: TGTGCCAGCAGCCCTACAGGGGGCTGGTACAATGAGCAGTTCTTC

size: .
V: TRBV6-5
D: .
J: TRBJ2-7
CDR3: CASSLQGNEQYF
DNA: TGTGCCAGCAGCTTACAGGGAAACGAGCAGTACTTC

size: medium-sized
V: TRBV4-2
D: .
J: TRBJ2-7
CDR3: CASSQDLLGEQYF
DNA: TGTGCCAGCAGCCAAGACCTACTCGGGGAGCAGTACTTC

size: .
V: TRBV7-2
D: .
J: TRBJ1-5
CDR3: CASSLVAGNQPQHF
DNA: TGTGCCAGCAGCTTGGTCGCGGGGAATCAGCCCCAGCATTTT

size: few
V: TRBV15
D: .
J: TRBJ1-3
CDR3: CATSRTGVRNTIYF
DNA: TGTGCCACCAGCAGGACGGGGGTGAGGAACACCATATATTTT

size: .
V: TRBV19
D: TRBD1
J: TRBJ2-6
CDR3: CASSVGTVGGANVLTF
DNA: TGTGCCAGTAGTGTAGGGACAGTCGGTGGGGCAAACGTACTGACTTTC

size: .
V: TRBV11-2
D: TRBD1
J: TRBJ2-7
CDR3: CASSLFGQGAYEQYF
DNA: TGTGCCAGCAGCTTATTCGGGCAGGGGGCTTACGAGCAGTACTTC

size: few
V: TRBV2
D: .
J: TRBJ1-2
CDR3: CASSGGGGEGYTF
DNA: TGTGCCAGCAGTGGGGGGGGAGGAGAGGGCTACACCTTC

size: few
V: TRBV4-1
D: .
J: TRBJ2-6
CDR3: CASSQERFFSGANVLTF
DNA: TGCGCCAGCAGCCAAGAGAGATTTTTCTCTGGGGCCAACGTCCTGACTTTC

size: once
V: TRBV5-1
D: .
J: TRBJ1-6
CDR3: CASFEGGSPLHF
DNA: TGCGCCAGCTTTGAGGGAGGTTCACCCCTCCACTTT

size: .
V: TRBV7-2
D: TRBD2
J: TRBJ2-3
CDR3: CASGRTSGRDTQYF
DNA: TGTGCCAGCGGTCGAACTAGCGGGAGAGATACGCAGTATTTT